This T cell receptor beta chain was captured in a study of blood T cell repertoires in COVID-19. The overall study: COVID-19 samples from acute and convalescent phases originated in the United States, Italy and Spain. PBMCs, B-cell-depleted T cells, or T cells provided the cDNA or gDNA that made up the material.

Authors' data handling: From reference gene primer amplification, estimates of nucleated cell counts were derived. The data were produced by immunoSEQ multiplex PCR, yet TCRdb's version contains in-frame clones alone and is incomplete. For V, J and clone size, that table is used; D and trimming come from the DNA. The sample records around 260,000 clones, 80% to 90% being singletons. The CDR3 contains 15 residues. The V and J ends lost 2 bases and 6 bases respectively, with 17 bases between them. Germline loops: CDR1 LGHNA, CDR2 YNFKEQ. The sequenced sample consisted of peripheral blood. This TCR was sampled from a man aged 25-40 years with acute or convalescent COVID-19. This chain links TRBV4-2 with TRBJ2-7, with D possibly being TRBD2 (6 bases). CDR3 DNA: TGTGCCAGCAGCCAATCCGCGACTAGTCGGGGCGAGCAGTACTTC. It encodes CASSQSATSRGEQYF.